Only one count was recorded for the clone carrying this TCR beta chain. Antigen: not known. This sample was taken from a study of cytomegalovirus exposure and HLA in healthy donors. Overall study results and limits: Cytomegalovirus-associated TCR beta chains were listed, numbering some 170. Common viral pathogens seemed to be connected with several of the most significant clusters, according to a later analysis. The authors later linked a missense DCLRE1C variant to TCR beta V- and J-gene trimming.

This CDR3 contains 13 residues. Germline values: CDR1 SGHRS, CDR2 YFSETQ. V shed 4 bases and J shed 4 bases, with 10 bases lying between them. Primers included in the PCR were 60 Vbeta and 13 Jbeta primers. Profiled with immunoSEQ multiplex PCR; TCRdb holds only in-frame clones, not every one. The sample has some 200,000 clones; about two thirds are singletons. The chain links TRBV5-1 to TRBJ2-3, with D possibly matching TRBD1 (6 bases). The sequence derives from a man in his forties in good health and CMV-seropositive. The sample was PBMCs. The CDR3 spells CASSDGGADTQYF. In nucleotides, the CDR3 is TGCGCCAGCAGCGATGGGGGCGCAGATACGCAGTATTTT.